This is a list of T cell receptor beta chains from one sample in a study of PD-1 blockade in classical Hodgkin lymphoma. Using immunoSEQ multiplex PCR, the repertoire was profiled, and TCRdb retains in-frame clones only, with some absent. The table lists 1,900 or so clones, roughly 79% of them singletons, with approximately 9% in the top ten. Here the sequenced sample was CD8+ T cells from blood, taken at baseline. The receptors shown here come from a human donor with classical Hodgkin lymphoma. The conserved cysteine and the conserved F or W are not part of the CDR3 here.

J: TRBJ1-2
V: TRBV28
CDR3: ASSRQGANYGYT

J: TRBJ2-3
V: TRBV28
CDR3: ASSFRLAGSDTQY

J: TRBJ2-7
V: TRBV11-3
CDR3: ASSPGTGGYEQY

J: TRBJ2-4
V: TRBV11-1
CDR3: ASSLWGAGHLAKNIQY

J: TRBJ1-6
V: TRBV19
CDR3: ASSWASYNSPLH

J: TRBJ2-1
V: TRBV28
CDR3: ASSLDYSGSYNEQF

J: TRBJ1-3
V: TRBV5-6
CDR3: ASSLARRTGNTIY

J: TRBJ2-7
V: TRBV28
CDR3: ASSLLRLAGGGEQY

J: TRBJ2-2
V: TRBV27
CDR3: ASSLLQGTGELF

J: TRBJ1-2
V: TRBV4-1
CDR3: ASSQEAEPAGYGYT

J: TRBJ2-7
V: TRBV15
CDR3: ATSKGASGYEQY

J: TRBJ1-2
V: TRBV19
CDR3: ASSTNAGGGYGYT

J: TRBJ1-2
V: TRBV2
CDR3: ASSAGRTIRDGYT

J: TRBJ1-1
V: TRBV4-3
CDR3: ASSPLGDVTEAF

J: TRBJ1-1
V: TRBV11-1
CDR3: ASSDTRTGVPEAF

J: TRBJ1-1
V: TRBV9
CDR3: ASSDLGNTEAF

J: TRBJ2-7
V: TRBV7-8
CDR3: ASSSLGSAYEQY

J: TRBJ2-3
V: TRBV4-3
CDR3: ASSHRRKRESSTDTQY

J: TRBJ2-7
V: TRBV19
CDR3: ASSMGLGSYEQY

J: TRBJ2-1
V: TRBV30
CDR3: AWSPTGEQF

J: .
V: TRBV27
CDR3: ASSWTGNIYEQY

J: TRBJ2-1
V: TRBV4-1
CDR3: ASSYRSSYNEQF

J: TRBJ2-5
V: TRBV15
CDR3: ATSRDRGVSETQY

J: TRBJ1-1
V: TRBV7-9
CDR3: ASSARTEAF

J: TRBJ2-1
V: TRBV9
CDR3: ASSVKGATYNEQF

J: TRBJ1-1
V: TRBV28
CDR3: ASSLLDGGGTEAF

J: TRBJ1-1
V: TRBV27
CDR3: ASKVGGNTEAF

J: TRBJ2-1
V: TRBV7-3
CDR3: ASSLTGYNEQF

J: TRBJ2-7
V: TRBV28
CDR3: ASSFIGDDEQY

J: TRBJ1-2
V: TRBV29-1
CDR3: SVEDLATNYGYT

J: TRBJ2-2
V: TRBV6-6
CDR3: ASRLGRLNTGELF

J: TRBJ2-1
V: TRBV5-3
CDR3: ARSFPSTYNEQF

J: TRBJ1-6
V: TRBV4-3
CDR3: ASSQYRDGNSPLH

J: TRBJ1-4
V: TRBV27
CDR3: ASRQTGGWGEKLF

J: TRBJ2-3
V: TRBV2
CDR3: ASSEAEGLLDTQY

J: TRBJ2-1
V: TRBV6-5
CDR3: ASSYSGSRPYNEQF

J: TRBJ2-7
V: TRBV5-1
CDR3: ASSLNRASYEQY

J: TRBJ2-7
V: TRBV4-1
CDR3: ASSQNYEQY

J: TRBJ2-1
V: TRBV9
CDR3: ASSAGQGGYTHNEQF

J: TRBJ2-1
V: TRBV6-6
CDR3: ASTRIAGSLEQF

J: TRBJ2-1
V: TRBV9
CDR3: ASSPFASYNEQF

J: TRBJ1-2
V: TRBV5-4
CDR3: ASSLQGFHGYT

J: TRBJ1-1
V: TRBV7-6
CDR3: ASSPSGYTEAF

J: TRBJ1-5
V: TRBV4-1
CDR3: ASSQGPDQPQH

J: TRBJ2-5
V: TRBV7-9
CDR3: ASSSIQTQETQY

J: TRBJ1-1
V: TRBV7-8
CDR3: ASSSLQGAGTEAF

J: TRBJ2-2
V: TRBV18
CDR3: ASSPPISGAGGELF

J: TRBJ1-1
V: TRBV19
CDR3: ASNPTGGTEAF

J: TRBJ2-5
V: TRBV4-1
CDR3: ASSPAYVTTSGSETQY